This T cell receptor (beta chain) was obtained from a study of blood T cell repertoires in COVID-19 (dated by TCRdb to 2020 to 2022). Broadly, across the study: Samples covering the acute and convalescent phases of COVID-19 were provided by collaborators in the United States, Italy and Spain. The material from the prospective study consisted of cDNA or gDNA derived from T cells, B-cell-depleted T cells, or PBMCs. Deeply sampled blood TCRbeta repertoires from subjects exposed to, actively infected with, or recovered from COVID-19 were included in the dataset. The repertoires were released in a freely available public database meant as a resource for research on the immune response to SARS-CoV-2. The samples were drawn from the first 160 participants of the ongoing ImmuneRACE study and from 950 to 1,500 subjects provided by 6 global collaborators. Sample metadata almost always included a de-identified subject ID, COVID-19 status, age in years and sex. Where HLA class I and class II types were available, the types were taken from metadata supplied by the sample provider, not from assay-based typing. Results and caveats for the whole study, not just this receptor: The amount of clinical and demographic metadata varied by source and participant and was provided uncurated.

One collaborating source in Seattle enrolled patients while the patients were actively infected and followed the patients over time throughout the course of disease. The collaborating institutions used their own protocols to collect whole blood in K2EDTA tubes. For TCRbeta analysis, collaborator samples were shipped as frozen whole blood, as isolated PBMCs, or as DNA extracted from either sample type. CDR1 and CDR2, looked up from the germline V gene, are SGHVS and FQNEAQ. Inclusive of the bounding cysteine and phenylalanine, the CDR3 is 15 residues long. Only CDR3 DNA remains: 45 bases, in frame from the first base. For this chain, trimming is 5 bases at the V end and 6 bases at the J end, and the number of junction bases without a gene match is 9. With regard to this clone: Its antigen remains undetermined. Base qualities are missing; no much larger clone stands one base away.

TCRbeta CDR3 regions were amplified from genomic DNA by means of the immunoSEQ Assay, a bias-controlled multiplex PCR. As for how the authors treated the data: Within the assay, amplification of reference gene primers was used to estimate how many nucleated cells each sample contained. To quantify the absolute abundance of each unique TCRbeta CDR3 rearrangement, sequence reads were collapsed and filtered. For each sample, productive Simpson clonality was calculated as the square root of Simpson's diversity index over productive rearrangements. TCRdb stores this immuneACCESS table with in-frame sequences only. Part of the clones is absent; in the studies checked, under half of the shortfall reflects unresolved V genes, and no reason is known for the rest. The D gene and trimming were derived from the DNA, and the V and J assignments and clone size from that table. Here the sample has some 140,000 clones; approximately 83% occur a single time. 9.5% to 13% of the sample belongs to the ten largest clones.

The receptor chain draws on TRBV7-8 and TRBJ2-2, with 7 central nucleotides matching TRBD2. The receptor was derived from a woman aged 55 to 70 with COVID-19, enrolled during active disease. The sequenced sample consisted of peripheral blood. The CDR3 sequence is CASSPPRGVAGELFF. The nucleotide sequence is TGTGCCAGCAGCCCCCCCCGGGGGGTGGCCGGGGAGCTGTTTTTT.